This entry describes one TCR beta chain. Its antigen is undetermined. The data derive from a study of long-term antiretroviral therapy in people with HIV. Study overall: Earliest sampling preceded the 2015 immediate-ART recommendation by about a decade. Overall study findings and caveats: Upon ART, diversity increased but remained lower than transplant donor controls. Blood specimens, gathered between about 2004 and 2018, were possibly obtained under older ART regimens. Clones expanded before ART dominated the repertoire at all time points.

This was the immunoSEQ v3.0 assay at survey level. Repertoires were generated with immunoSEQ multiplex PCR, while TCRdb's copy carries only in-frame clones and drops some. Here the sample spans some 25,000 clones, roughly 80% being singletons. From germline, CDR1 is MNHNS and CDR2 SASEGT. V was clipped by 3 bases and J by 3 bases; unmatched bases: 6. The CDR3 sequence is 15 residues long. Sequenced here: unsorted PBMCs, sampled 3 years after starting antiretroviral therapy. The genes are TRBV6-1 and TRBJ2-7; 9 nucleotides agree with TRBD1. The sequence was obtained from a man in his forties with HIV. CDR3 DNA sequence: TGTGCCAGCAGTGATGACGGGACAGGGAACTACGAGCAGTACTTC. This encodes CASSDDGTGNYEQYF.